This T cell receptor beta chain was found in a study of blood T cell repertoires in COVID-19. Study in general: T cells, B-cell-depleted T cells, or PBMCs supplied cDNA or gDNA.

In the original workflow: Using reference gene primer amplification, nucleated cell counts were estimated. Only in-frame clones appear in the TCRdb table, and some are missing; sequencing was by immunoSEQ multiplex PCR. V and J calls and clone size are copied from that table; D and trimming were computed from the DNA. This sample yields about 78,000 clones, of which around nine tenths are seen a single time; 4.9% belongs to the top ten. The clonotype was recovered from a man between 45 and 60 years old with active or convalescent COVID-19. What was sequenced was peripheral blood.

The CDR3 nucleotides are TGTGCCAGTAGTTCCGGGACTAGCTCCCCCACAGATACGCAGTATTTT. Protein sequence: CASSSGTSSPTDTQYF. The chain links TRBV19 to TRBJ2-3; 9 bases agree with TRBD2. Germline CDR1 reads LNHDA; CDR2 reads SQIVND (reference sequence). The CDR3 extends over 16 amino acids. The ends lost 5 bases at V and 2 bases at J; junction bases unmatched: 8.